A single TCR beta chain is shown here with its context. This clonotype has a handful of counts. The specificity of this receptor is unknown. No base quality information exists; no much larger clone differs at one position. The source of the sample is a study of T cells in Graves' hyperthyroidism and ophthalmopathy (dated by TCRdb to the late 2010s). With respect to the entire study: To identify TCR V-J signatures that set the groups apart, the researchers used a discovery cohort of approximately 98 patients, made up of around 42 with Graves' ophthalmopathy and some 60 with stable Graves' hyperthyroidism. An independent validation cohort of under 20 hyperthyroidism patients and more than 15 patients who later progressed to ophthalmopathy tested prospective prediction of ophthalmopathy. The 95 to 100 discovery patients were divided at random into training and test sets in a 7:3 ratio. In roughly six Graves' hyperthyroidism patients, the study also compared T-cell repertoires from thyroid tissue with T-cell repertoires from blood. After blood sampling, hyperthyroidism patients were treated with methimazole at a starting dose of 30 mg daily, and ophthalmopathy patients were treated with high-dose intravenous methylprednisolone. The paper reports TCR Vbeta CDR3 sequencing of over 130 peripheral blood samples: around 45 ophthalmopathy, roughly 74 hyperthyroidism and around 17 progressor patients.

Broader findings and caveats from the paper: Blood samples also contained most of the expanded thyroid clonotypes (frequency above 0.001), which suggests that blood repertoires may reflect thyroid immune responses. A model built on a 13 V-J signature distinguished ophthalmopathy from stable hyperthyroidism, reaching about 88% sensitivity and 81% to 83% specificity in cross-validation and 80%/75% in testing. In validation, the model predicted progression to ophthalmopathy a median of about 5.9 months before onset, with roughly 71% sensitivity and 72.22% specificity. Sample size was not statistically predetermined, and investigators were not blinded to group allocation.

The TCR beta CDR3 regions were amplified from the RNA transcripts. The first round of RT-PCR for the TCR CDR3 was performed with the HTBI primer set and the Qiagen OneStep RT-PCR kit. Libraries were constructed in a second round of multiplex PCR, after which size selection and purification were carried out. Paired-end sequencing of the libraries was performed with 100 bp reads on an Illumina HiSeq2000. The paper's data handling went like this. SOAPnuke was used to process the raw data, with reads discarded if the reads contained adapters or uncalled bases, had a mean Phred below 15, or lacked an exact constant-primer or identifier match. COPE v1.2.5 was used to merge the high-quality paired reads, and each unique nucleotide sequence was defined as a clonotype. Clonotypes were aligned to IMGT TRBV, TRBD and TRBJ reference segments using MiTCR v1.1. The analysis was restricted to V-J combinations with a frequency above 0.0001, which together covered just over 99% of the repertoires. A TCS score was defined as the ratio of F50 (clonal expansion) to E x V (chaos), with BLOSUM62-based TCRdist applied between CDR3 peptides within each V-J. Welch's t-statistics and random forest reduced around 550 V-J features to 13, which were used in a naive Bayes classifier (R e1071). Thyroid-blood repertoire similarity was quantified with the Morisita-Horn index. The raw public reads went through TCRdb reprocessing: fastp at Q25, MiXCR clone calling, in-frame beta chains kept. Identical CDR3 proteins give one entry, which carries the most common genes and DNA. The V and J calls were not made by the authors but by TCRdb's processing. This sample is represented by about 610,000 distinct CDR3 sequences; about half of them were singletons. The ten biggest clones cover around 7.7% of the sample.

A patient counted as having stable Graves' hyperthyroidism if no progression to ophthalmopathy occurred over 18 months of follow-up. Hyperthyroidism patients were newly diagnosed, with disease duration under 2 months, and aged 18 to 65 years. Patients with uncontrolled infections, other autoimmune diseases, pregnancy or lactation were excluded. Diagnoses were established on the basis of clinical symptoms, serum thyroxine and TRAb, thyroid ultrasound, and orbital computed tomography. Total RNA was extracted using Trizol reagent, and RNA quality was assessed on an Agilent 2100 Bioanalyzer. The germline V gene provides CDR1 SGHTA and CDR2 FQGTGA. Reading from cysteine to phenylalanine, the CDR3 counts 16 amino acids. The CDR3 DNA has 48 bases and is translated from base 1. Trimming takes 2 bases off V and 5 bases off J; junction bases not matched to a gene: 9.

The receptor was isolated from a woman aged 18-35 years with Graves' hyperthyroidism. Rearrangement joined TRBV7-3 to TRBJ2-3, and 8 junction bases match TRBD2. The material sequenced was peripheral blood or thyroid tissue (not recorded which). The CDR3 region has the sequence CASSLEAGASLDTQYF. The base sequence is TGTGCCAGCAGCTTAGAAGCGGGAGCTTCGTTAGATACGCAGTATTTT.